The T cell receptor beta chain under discussion was sequenced for a study of blood T cells in healthy people across ages. It was with a sample-barcoded 5' primer and a J-beta primer mix that a second PCR of roughly 7 to 12 cycles was run. Each CDR3 protein is one row after TCRdb ran MiXCR on the 5' RACE reads. Among approximately 800,000 distinct CDR3 sequences listed, around 36% were seen once. There are a few counts of this clonotype. The target antigen is unknown. Points from the study as a whole: As age increased, TCR beta diversity per million T cells fell in a roughly linear fashion.

The CDR3 length is 12 residues. Germline CDR1 MGHDK, CDR2 SYGVNS. V lost 3 bases and J 3 bases, leaving 6 bases between the germline ends. V and J are TRBV25-1 and TRBJ2-7; D gene uncertain. Sequencing was performed on blood. This clonotype was sampled from a man younger than 35 in good health. In DNA, the CDR3 is TGTGCCAGCAGTGACAACTACTACGAGCAGTACTTC. It is translated as CASSDNYYEQYF.